These 29 T cell receptor beta chains originate from one sample sequenced in a study of T cell repertoires in cytomegalovirus infection. For these receptors, no antigen is known. TCRdb reanalysed the reads using MiXCR and keeps one entry per CDR3 protein. The data contain approximately 590,000 distinct CDR3 sequences, around two fifths of them singletons. This specimen consisted of cultured PBMCs, obtained from culture after CMV antigen stimulation. The origin of the receptors is a human donor in good health (CMV status not recorded). Some clones in this sample may be carry-over from other donors' samples.

This clonotype was seen many times. V gene TRBV12-3 or TRBV12-4 combines with J gene TRBJ2-3, with 7 bases fitting TRBD1. This CDR3 spans 14 amino acids. V lost 7 bases and J lost 3; bases outside the gene matches: 7. This CDR3 is CASNDRARTDTQYF. CDR3 coding DNA: TGTGCCAGCAACGACAGGGCAAGAACAGATACGCAGTATTTT.

The gene calls are TRBV20-1 and TRBJ1-5, with TRBD1 matching over 9 bases. CDR1 DFQATT and CDR2 SNEGSKA come from the germline V gene (reference sequence). V trimming: 3 bases; J trimming: 1 base; junction bases outside the gene matches: 4. The CDR3 runs 15 residues. CDR3 coding DNA: TGCAGTGCTAGTTGGGGACAGGGCAGCAATCAGCCCCAGCATTTT. The encoded protein is CSASWGQGSNQPQHF.

This clonotype was detected only once. V gene TRBV20-1 combines with J gene TRBJ2-7; 7 bases map to TRBD1. Unmatched junction bases numbered 10, after V lost 5 bases and J lost 0 bases. The CDR3 extends over 15 amino acids. Germline values: CDR1 DFQATT, CDR2 SNEGSKA (reference sequence). CDR3: CSADAKDRSSYEQYF. For the CDR3, the DNA is TGCAGTGCTGATGCTAAGGACAGGAGCTCCTACGAGCAGTACTTC.

The chain links TRBV23-1 to TRBJ1-5, with a possible D match to TRBD1 (5 bases). TRBV23-1 belongs to the ORF category, with a function that is uncertain. CDR3 length equals 15 residues. Trimming left V 7 bases short and J 2 bases short, with 15 bases between. CDR3: CASTLGQGCNQPQHF. Here the CDR3 DNA reads TGCGCCAGCACCCTGGGGCAGGGCTGCAATCAGCCCCAGCATTTT.

This chain links TRBV20-1 with TRBJ2-3, with 9 bases matching TRBD2. Germline trimming cut 3 bases from V and 4 bases from J; bases unmatched to any gene: 11. The CDR3 runs to 16 residues. CDR1 and CDR2 from the germline V gene are DFQATT and SNEGSKA (reference sequence). The CDR3 spells CSARAGTSKGPDTQYF. The CDR3 nucleotides are TGCAGTGCTAGGGCCGGGACTAGCAAGGGGCCAGATACGCAGTATTTT.

The chain employs TRBV15 and TRBJ1-4; unclear D gene. There are 15 residues in the CDR3. Per the germline V gene, CDR1 is LNHNV and CDR2 is YYDKDF (reference sequence). The V gene lost 5 bases and the J gene lost 3 bases, with 13 bases spanning the gap. The CDR3 loop is CATSAEVASNEKLFF. CDR3 coding DNA: TGTGCCACCAGCGCAGAGGTGGCGTCTAATGAAAAACTGTTTTTT.

The CDR3 spells CASSLGAGRASTNEKLFF. CDR3 coding DNA: TGTGCCAGCAGCTTAGGAGCGGGCAGGGCTTCAACTAATGAAAAACTGTTTTTT. The chain has TRBV7-2 and TRBJ1-4, with D tentatively TRBD1 (5 bases). Germline CDR1 reads SGHTA; CDR2 reads FQGNSA. This CDR3 has 18 residues. Trimming cost V 1 base and J 0 bases, with 15 bases left between them.

This clonotype was seen a handful of times. The chain recombines TRBV7-8 with TRBJ2-7, with D perhaps being TRBD1 or TRBD2 (5 bases each). Germline CDR1 reads SGHVS; CDR2 reads FQNEAQ. This CDR3 is built from 15 residues. With 1 base removed from V and 3 bases from J, the gap between germline ends came to 13 bases. The CDR3 coding sequence is TGTGCCAGCAGCTTAGTCGCCAGGGAGTACTACGAGCAGTACTTC. This encodes CASSLVAREYYEQYF.

The chain uses TRBV3-1 and TRBJ1-6; D may be TRBD1 (6 bases). V was clipped by 2 bases and J by 11 bases, with 22 bases between them. Germline CDR1 and CDR2: LGHDT and YNNKEL (reference sequence). This CDR3 comprises 17 residues. CDR3 region: CASSQLSGQSVVAPLHF. CDR3 bases: TGTGCCAGCAGCCAACTATCAGGACAGTCGGTCGTTGCACCCCTCCACTTT.

This clonotype showed up just a few times. J is TRBJ1-2 and V is TRBV7-9; D gene unclear. Per the germline V gene, CDR1 is SEHNR and CDR2 is FQNEAQ (reference sequence). V dropped 4 bases and J dropped 4 bases, with 10 bases sitting between them. The CDR3 length is 13 residues. The CDR3: CASSSGSLYGYTF. The DNA of the CDR3 is TGTGCCAGCAGCTCGGGGTCCCTCTATGGCTACACCTTC. Full variable domain (rest looked up from reference TRBV7-9 and TRBJ1-2): DTGVSQNPRHKITKRGQNVTFRCDPISEHNRLYWYRQTLGQGPEFLTYFQNEAQLEKSRLLSDRFSAERPKGSFSTLEIQRTEQGDSAMYLCASSSGSLYGYTFGSGTRLTVV.

In regard to this clonotype: This may be a read error, as it is one base from a much larger clone. The chain uses TRBV14 and TRBJ2-1; unclear D gene. The V and J ends lost 4 bases and 3 bases respectively, with 7 bases between them. Germline CDR1 and CDR2: SGHDN and FVKESK. The CDR3 has 13 residues. The CDR3: CASSPGFYNEQFF. The CDR3 DNA follows: TGTGCCAGCAGCCCCGGGTTCTACAATGAGCAGTTCTTC.

This clonotype was seen just once. The chain couples TRBV5-1 to TRBJ2-1; D may match TRBD1 or TRBD2 (5 bases each). This CDR3 comprises 13 residues. Trimming stripped 0 bases from V and 9 bases from J, with 10 bases between. CDR1 and CDR2 from the germline V gene are SGHRS and YFSETQ. This chain's CDR3 is CASSLAGRSEQFF. The CDR3 DNA reads as TGCGCCAGCAGCTTGGCGGGGCGGAGTGAGCAGTTCTTC.

This clonotype has only a few counts. Here the CDR3 reads CASSADRLYEQYF. For the CDR3, the DNA is TGTGCCAGCAGCGCCGACAGACTCTACGAGCAGTACTTC. The chain employs TRBV7-2 and TRBJ2-7; weak D call: TRBD1 (5 bases). The CDR3 covers 13 residues. Looked up from germline, CDR1 is SGHTA and CDR2 is FQGNSA. Trimming took 5 bases from V and 3 from J, leaving 11 bases between them. The whole variable domain, filled in from reference TRBV7-2 and TRBJ2-7, reads GAGVSQSPSNKVTEKGKDVELRCDPISGHTALYWYRQSLGQGLEFLIYFQGNSAPDKSGLPSDRFSAERTGGSVSTLTIQRTQQEDSAVYLCASSADRLYEQYFGPGTRLTVT.

The chain carries TRBV19 and TRBJ2-1; possible D gene TRBD1, 5 bases. Trimming stripped 3 bases from V and 8 bases from J, with 11 bases between. The CDR3 runs to 13 residues. CDR1 is LNHDA and CDR2 is SQIVND in the germline V gene (reference sequence). Here the CDR3 reads CASSINRFDEQFF. The DNA of the CDR3 is TGTGCCAGTAGTATTAACAGGTTCGATGAGCAGTTCTTC.

This chain links TRBV19 with TRBJ2-3; D remains ambiguous. Deletions cut 3 bases from V and 0 bases from J, with 10 bases between. CDR3 size: 15 residues. Germline CDR1 and CDR2: LNHDA and SQIVND (reference sequence). This CDR3 reads CASSIWQTSTDTQYF. The CDR3 DNA reads as TGTGCCAGTAGTATCTGGCAGACAAGCACAGATACGCAGTATTTT.

The chain couples TRBV11-3 to TRBJ2-5, with D possibly TRBD2 on 6 matching bases. This CDR3 region has 16 residues. Per the germline V gene, CDR1 is SGHNT and CDR2 is YENEEA. V lost 5 bases, J lost 1 base, and 17 bases lay in between. CDR3 sequence: CASSARSRDSQETQYF. The CDR3 DNA sequence: TGTGCCAGCAGCGCGAGATCCCGGGACTCCCAAGAGACCCAGTACTTC.

The rearrangement links TRBV4-3 to TRBJ1-2; 8 bases agree with TRBD1. The germline gives CDR1 LGHNA, CDR2 YSLEER. This CDR3 region has 15 residues. V gave up 1 base and J gave up 5 bases; unmatched junction bases: 6. CDR3 amino acids: CASSQGPGGGYGYTF. In DNA, the CDR3 is TGCGCCAGCAGCCAAGGCCCAGGGGGCGGTTATGGCTACACCTTC.

The chain uses TRBV10-3 and TRBJ2-5; D is uncertain. CDR3 length: 14 amino acids. Trimming took 5 bases from V and 0 from J, leaving 10 bases between them. The germline CDR1 and CDR2 sequences are ENHRY and SYGVKD. Written as DNA, the CDR3 is TGTGCCATCAGTCGAGACGGAGACCAAGAGACCCAGTACTTC. It encodes CAISRDGDQETQYF.

The genes are TRBV7-2 and TRBJ1-3; TRBD1 is a possible D gene (6 bases). Germline V gene sequence: CDR1 SGHTA, CDR2 FQGNSA. V was cut by 7 bases and J by 3 bases, with 10 bases left in between. The CDR3 sequence is 13 residues long. Here the CDR3 reads CASTTGSGNTIYF. DNA of the CDR3: TGTGCCAGCACCACAGGGAGTGGAAACACCATATATTTT.

The V call is TRBV15, the J call TRBJ2-5; D gene uncertain. This CDR3 is built from 12 residues. The ends were cut back, 3 bases at V and 4 bases at J, with 6 bases in the middle. Per germline, CDR1 LNHNV and CDR2 YYDKDF (reference sequence). The CDR3 loop is CATSSLGETQYF. The CDR3 DNA reads TGTGCCACCAGCAGCCTCGGAGAGACCCAGTACTTC.

This clonotype was detected a few times. This chain links TRBV6-2 or TRBV6-3 with TRBJ1-5; D perhaps matches TRBD1 (5 bases). The CDR3 spans 14 residues. CDR1 MNHEY and CDR2 SVGEGT come from the germline V gene. The V and J ends lost 8 bases and 1 base respectively, with 12 bases between them. For the CDR3, the DNA is TGTGCCAGCTCGAACCGGGACAGCAATCAGCCCCAGCATTTT. Amino acids: CASSNRDSNQPQHF.

This chain joins TRBV4-1 and TRBJ1-3; D call uncertain. The germline V gene encodes CDR1 MGHRA and CDR2 YSYEKL. Between the trimmed V and J ends, which lost 0 bases and 3 bases, there was a span of 12 bases. There are 16 residues in the CDR3. For the CDR3, the DNA is TGCGCCAGCAGCCAAGAGTACCCAGAATATGGAAACACCATATATTTT. This translates into CASSQEYPEYGNTIYF.

This clonotype was counted only a few times. The chain employs TRBV7-9 and TRBJ2-3, with 8 bases identical to TRBD2. Germline V CDR1 and CDR2: SEHNR, FQNEAQ (reference sequence). V lost 5 bases, J lost 2 bases, and 3 bases stayed unmatched. The CDR3 has 14 residues. In DNA form, the CDR3 reads TGTGCCAGCAGCCGGACTAGCTTCACAGATACGCAGTATTTT. This encodes CASSRTSFTDTQYF.

The rearrangement links TRBV7-8 to TRBJ1-3; D unclear. Per the germline V gene, CDR1 is SGHVS and CDR2 is FQNEAQ. Trimming took off 3 bases at V and 0 bases at J, with 9 bases between the two ends. This CDR3 comprises 15 residues. Here the CDR3 reads CASSFPGSSGNTIYF. The CDR3 DNA reads as TGTGCCAGCAGCTTTCCCGGCAGCTCTGGAAACACCATATATTTT.

The gene calls are TRBV9 and TRBJ2-7; possibly TRBD1 or TRBD2 for D (7 bases each). The CDR3 consists of 15 residues. V was shortened by 6 bases and J by 6 bases, with 22 bases between the two germline ends. Germline values: CDR1 SGDLS, CDR2 YYNGEE. CDR3 amino acids: CASNPGGGGRAEQYF. CDR3 DNA sequence: TGTGCCAGCAACCCGGGGGGAGGGGGCCGTGCCGAGCAGTACTTC.

This clonotype has more than one count but fewer than ten. This chain links TRBV7-2 with TRBJ1-2, with D perhaps TRBD1 (5 bases). V lost 7 bases to trimming and J lost 7 bases, with 13 bases between them. The CDR3 consists of 12 residues. Germline V lookup: CDR1 SGHTA, CDR2 FQGNSA. CDR3 DNA: TGTGCCAGCACCCCCGGGGCCATTGGCTACACCTTC. It codes for CASTPGAIGYTF.

This clonotype has just a few counts. The rearrangement joins TRBV6-6 to TRBJ1-2; tentatively, D is TRBD1 (6 bases). The germline V gene has CDR1 MNHNY and CDR2 SVGAGI (reference sequence). V was shortened by 0 bases and J by 4 bases, with 12 bases between the two germline ends. CDR3 length equals 15 residues. CDR3 sequence: CASSYSGDNRYGYTF. CDR3 sequence (DNA): TGTGCCAGCAGTTACTCTGGGGACAATCGCTATGGCTACACCTTC.

The chain is built from TRBV28 and TRBJ2-5; D gene uncertain. From germline, CDR1 is MDHEN and CDR2 SYDVKM. The ends were cut back, 6 bases at V and 5 bases at J, with 13 bases in the middle. The CDR3 totals 13 residues. This CDR3 is CASRGSVWETQYF. CDR3 sequence (DNA): TGTGCCAGCAGGGGTTCGGTCTGGGAGACCCAGTACTTC.

This clonotype occurred a few times. The chain joins TRBV3-1 to TRBJ2-7; TRBD1 agrees at 7 bases. Germline lookup yields CDR1 LGHDT and CDR2 YNNKEL (reference sequence). The V gene end was trimmed by 0 bases and the J gene end by 2 bases; junction bases not matched to a gene: 7. This CDR3 is built from 16 residues. CDR3 sequence (DNA): TGTGCCAGCAGCCAAGAATACGGGACAGCGGCCTACGAGCAGTACTTC. It codes for CASSQEYGTAAYEQYF.